This paragraph reports one T cell receptor beta chain. Germline V gives CDR1 LGHNA, CDR2 YSLEER. This CDR3 contains 17 residues. V was clipped by 0 bases and J by 7 bases, with 18 bases between them. TCRdb recomputed calls from the RT-PCR reads with MiXCR, one row per CDR3 protein. The repertoire holds about 540,000 distinct CDR3 sequences, with around 21% as singletons. These data are taken from a study of response to subunit inactivated influenza vaccine. These data were also reused for a study on T cells expressing NK-cell markers. That source adds: 5'RACE template switching with UMIs generated TCR beta cDNA. About 1.0-8% of CD8+ T cells in about 6 donors belonged to dominant NKG2C+ clonotypes.

V and J are TRBV4-3 and TRBJ1-4, with D tentatively TRBD1 (5 bases). The TCR originated in a man aged 50 to 59 who received an inactivated influenza vaccine. Sequences were derived from CD4+ T cells sorted from PBMCs, sampled 11 to 12 days after vaccination. The CDR3 sequence is CASSQELRGRPSEKLFF. The CDR3 coding sequence is TGCGCCAGCAGCCAAGAATTACGGGGACGGCCGAGTGAAAAACTGTTTTTT.